This record covers a single T cell receptor beta chain. This table comes from immunoSEQ multiplex PCR, and its TCRdb copy is limited to in-frame clones, with some not included. The repertoire has around 110,000 clones, about nine tenths of them found once; the top ten carry about 8.1%. This CDR3 has 14 amino acids. V lost 6 bases and J lost 2, with 14 bases in between. Germline assignment: CDR1 MNHEY and CDR2 SVGAGI. The data originate from a study of T cell responses to AZD1222 COVID-19 vaccine. The clonotype was recovered from an adult who received the AZD1222 COVID-19 vaccine. This material consisted of peripheral blood, taken 28 days after the second AZD1222 dose. The rearrangement links TRBV6-5 to TRBJ2-7; perhaps TRBD2 as D (6 bases). The CDR3 region is CASSPGLGAYEQYF. DNA for the CDR3: TGTGCCAGCAGCCCGGGACTGGGGGCCTACGAGCAGTACTTC.